The 32 T cell receptor beta chains given below trace back to one sample, sequenced in a study of shared clonotypes between healthy human individuals. As defined, naive CD8 cells were CD45RO-negative and positively selected for CCR7, with terminally differentiated effector memory CD45RA+ cells excluded. The method was immunoSEQ multiplex PCR; TCRdb's version includes in-frame clones alone and lacks a portion of them. The sample holds about 2.2 million clones, 85% to 95% seen once. The sequenced material came from naive CD8+ T cells from PBMCs. The receptors come from a man younger than 35 in good health. Some clones in this sample may be carry-over from other donors' samples.

The chain combines TRBV27 with TRBJ2-5; D not certain. This CDR3 is 12 amino acids long. Germline CDR1 is MNHEY and CDR2 is SMNVEV (reference sequence). Trimming cost V 6 bases and J 5 bases, with 10 bases left between them. Written as DNA, the CDR3 is TGTGCCAGCAGCGGGCAGAGGGAGACCCAGTACTTC. Amino acids: CASSGQRETQYF.

The chain couples TRBV11-2 to TRBJ1-2; the match to TRBD1 covers 8 bases. CDR1 is SGHAT, CDR2 FQNNGV, per germline. After removal of 0 bases from V and 4 bases from J, the junction contained 7 bases not matched to a gene. This CDR3 has 16 amino acids. The CDR3 is CASSLDRQGAGYGYTF. The CDR3 DNA reads as TGTGCCAGCAGCTTAGATAGGCAGGGGGCGGGCTATGGCTACACCTTC.

A single count supports this clone. The CDR3 nucleotides read TGTGCCAGCAGTGAGGGCCCCCGAACTGAAGCTTTCTTT. It codes for CASSEGPRTEAFF. The V call is TRBV2, the J call TRBJ1-1; D is ambiguous. Trimming removed 3 bases at V and 5 bases at J, with 10 bases between. This CDR3 has 13 amino acids. CDR1 and CDR2 from the germline V gene are SNHLY and FYNNEI.

The J gene is TRBJ2-2, the V gene TRBV5-1, with D maybe TRBD1 (6 bases). This CDR3 spans 12 amino acids. Germline V gene sequence: CDR1 SGHRS, CDR2 YFSETQ. Trimming pared 2 bases from V and 11 bases from J, leaving 10 bases between. CDR3 sequence: CASSFSRGELFF. Here the CDR3 DNA reads TGCGCCAGCAGCTTTAGCAGGGGAGAGCTGTTTTTT.

This chain connects TRBV15 to TRBJ2-7; D assignment may be TRBD1 or TRBD2 (5 bases each). V gave up 0 bases and J gave up 2 bases, with 14 bases separating them. The CDR3 sequence is 16 residues long. In germline, CDR1 is LNHNV, CDR2 YYDKDF (reference sequence). CDR3: CATSRDLGSGPYEQYF. The CDR3 DNA reads TGTGCCACCAGCAGAGATCTGGGGTCGGGACCCTACGAGCAGTACTTC. Based on the CDR3 plus reference TRBV15 and TRBJ2-7, the full variable domain is DAMVIQNPRYQVTQFGKPVTLSCSQTLNHNVMYWYQQKSSQAPKLLFHYYDKDFNNEADTPDNFQSRRPNTSFCFLDIRSPGLGDTAMYLCATSRDLGSGPYEQYFGPGTRLTVT.

The chain combines TRBV6-5 with TRBJ2-1; tentatively, D is TRBD1 (6 bases). The CDR3 consists of 13 residues. Per the germline V gene, CDR1 is MNHEY and CDR2 is SVGAGI. The V end was cut by 5 bases, the J end by 10 bases, with 15 bases between. This CDR3 reads CASSRQGPSEQFF. The CDR3 coding sequence is TGTGCCAGCAGTCGGCAGGGGCCCTCGGAGCAGTTCTTC.

The gene calls are TRBV5-5 and TRBJ2-3, with no clear D. V was clipped by 5 bases and J by 0 bases, with 7 bases between them. The CDR3 is 13 amino acids. Germline values: CDR1 SGHKS, CDR2 YYEKEE (reference sequence). For the CDR3, the DNA is TGTGCCAGCAGACCCCCCAGCACAGATACGCAGTATTTT. Its translation: CASRPPSTDTQYF.

The chain has TRBV28 and TRBJ2-5, with 9 bases that match TRBD1. The J call may be wrong; the DNA end is better matched by TRBJ2-7. CDR1 and CDR2 from the germline V gene are MDHEN and SYDVKM. This CDR3 has 14 residues. CDR3 loop: CASSNTGGRYEQYF. For the CDR3, the DNA is TGTGCCAGCAGCAACACAGGGGGCAGGTACGAGCAGTACTTC.

V gene TRBV5-1 combines with J gene TRBJ1-1; D may be TRBD1 (5 bases). Germline CDR1 and CDR2: SGHRS and YFSETQ. V lost 2 bases, J lost 2 bases, and 10 bases lay in between. The CDR3 is made up of 14 amino acids. CDR3 bases: TGCGCCAGCAGCTTTCGGGGGGACAACACTGAAGCTTTCTTT. Translated, it gives CASSFRGDNTEAFF.

The rearrangement uses TRBV10-1 and TRBJ2-3; weak D call: TRBD2 (5 bases). This CDR3 region has 16 residues. V shed 0 bases and J shed 0 bases, with 10 bases lying between them. CDR1 is WNHNN and CDR2 is SYGVQD in the germline V gene (reference sequence). Here the CDR3 DNA reads TGCGCCAGCAGTGAGTCCCCGGGATATAGCACAGATACGCAGTATTTT. It translates to CASSESPGYSTDTQYF.

The chain recombines TRBV6-1 with TRBJ2-1, with 8 positions matching TRBD2. Germline trimming cut 4 bases from V and 6 bases from J; bases unmatched to any gene: 11. The CDR3 is 16 amino acids. Germline CDR1 is MNHNS and CDR2 is SASEGT. The CDR3 bases are TGTGCCAGCAGTGGACTAGCGACCGAAAGAATCAATGAGCAGTTCTTC. This gives the protein CASSGLATERINEQFF.

The V and J genes are TRBV27 and TRBJ2-7, with D possibly TRBD2 on 6 matching bases. This CDR3 is 15 amino acids long. V was pared by 0 bases and J by 3 bases, with 12 bases between. Looked up from germline, CDR1 is MNHEY and CDR2 is SMNVEV (reference sequence). CDR3 sequence reads: CASSLSLALNYEQYF. CDR3 DNA: TGTGCCAGCAGTTTATCGCTAGCGTTAAACTACGAGCAGTACTTC.

The chain combines TRBV28 with TRBJ2-7; 10 bases agree with TRBD1. J lost 5 bases, V lost 6 bases, and 7 bases had no gene match. The CDR3 totals 14 residues. Per the germline V gene, CDR1 is MDHEN and CDR2 is SYDVKM. CDR3 residues: CASSTGTGVDEQYF. The CDR3 bases are TGTGCCAGCAGCACCGGGACAGGGGTCGACGAGCAGTACTTC. The whole variable domain, remainder taken from reference TRBV28 and TRBJ2-7, is DVKVTQSSRYLVKRTGEKVFLECVQDMDHENMFWYRQDPGLGLRLIYFSYDVKMKEKGDIPEGYSVSREKKERFSLILESASTNQTSMYLCASSTGTGVDEQYFGPGTRLTVT.

CDR3 nucleotides: TGTGCCAGCAGCCCCCGCTCAGCATACGAGCAGTACTTC. This translates into CASSPRSAYEQYF. J is TRBJ2-7 and V is TRBV7-8; D is undetermined. CDR3 size: 13 residues. Looked up from germline, CDR1 is SGHVS and CDR2 is FQNEAQ. V lost 5 bases to trimming and J lost 4 bases, with 12 bases between them.

This chain joins TRBV2 and TRBJ2-1; possible D gene TRBD2, 5 bases. Germline assignment: CDR1 SNHLY and CDR2 FYNNEI. The CDR3 has 15 residues. Trimming removed 3 bases at V and 3 bases at J, with 12 bases between. The CDR3 sequence: CASSDPTGIYNEQFF. Written as DNA, the CDR3 is TGTGCCAGCAGTGATCCCACCGGGATCTACAATGAGCAGTTCTTC.

The rearrangement links TRBV19 to TRBJ2-2; TRBD2 matches 9 bases. V lost 1 base, J lost 6 bases, and 6 bases stayed unmatched. This CDR3 is 16 amino acids long. Germline CDR1 is LNHDA and CDR2 is SQIVND (reference sequence). Here the CDR3 DNA reads TGTGCCAGTAGTATAGGTAGCGGGAGTAGGGCCGGGGAGCTGTTTTTT. Amino acid sequence: CASSIGSGSRAGELFF.

The table lists this clone with a count of one. The rearrangement links TRBV10-3 to TRBJ2-5; the D is unclear. CDR3 length: 15 amino acids. The germline V and J ends were trimmed by 0 bases and 3 bases, with 11 bases remaining between them. The V gene's germline CDR1 is ENHRY and CDR2 SYGVKD. CDR3 region: CAISESDLPEETQYF. The CDR3 DNA reads as TGTGCCATCAGTGAGTCTGACCTCCCTGAAGAGACCCAGTACTTC.

The chain is built from TRBV7-8 and TRBJ2-7, with 8 bases identical to TRBD2. CDR1 and CDR2 from the germline V gene are SGHVS and FQNEAQ. The CDR3 loop spans 13 amino acids. The V and J ends lost 4 bases and 9 bases, in that order; junction bases with no gene match: 8. The CDR3 sequence is CASSSLLAGGQYF. The CDR3 DNA sequence: TGTGCCAGCAGCTCCCTACTCGCGGGGGGGCAGTACTTC.

This chain joins TRBV11-2 and TRBJ2-1; D gene uncertain. Between the trimmed V and J ends, which lost 5 bases and 8 bases, there was a span of 7 bases. The CDR3 length is 11 residues. The germline V gene encodes CDR1 SGHAT and CDR2 FQNNGV. This CDR3 reads CASSLTYEQFF. Here the CDR3 DNA reads TGTGCCAGCAGCCTCACCTATGAGCAGTTCTTC.

This clone was observed a handful of times. V gene TRBV27 combines with J gene TRBJ1-1; 7 bases agree with TRBD1. V lost 5 bases, J lost 1 base, and 4 bases stayed unmatched. CDR1 and CDR2 from the germline V gene are MNHEY and SMNVEV (reference sequence). CDR3 length: 14 amino acids. CDR3 loop: CASSGQVTNTEAFF. The DNA of the CDR3 is TGTGCCAGCAGTGGACAGGTGACGAACACTGAAGCTTTCTTT.

V usage is TRBV12-2 and J usage is TRBJ1-1. TRBV12-2 is labeled a pseudogene. CDR3 length equals 12 residues. The CDR3 region has the DNA TGTGGGACGGGGGGTAAGAACACTGAAGCTTTCTTT. It codes for CGTGGKNTEAFF.

The rearrangement uses TRBV28 and TRBJ1-2, with 8 nucleotides matching TRBD1. The CDR3 is 17 residues long. CDR1 and CDR2 from the germline V gene are MDHEN and SYDVKM. V lost 3 bases and J lost 3; bases outside the gene matches: 12. CDR3 DNA: TGTGCCAGCAGTTTTTTGGGACAGGTAACTAGTGACTATGGCTACACCTTC. Translated: CASSFLGQVTSDYGYTF.

The chain uses TRBV7-3 and TRBJ2-1; maybe TRBD2 (6 bases). Looked up from germline, CDR1 is SGHTA and CDR2 is FQGTGA. CDR3 length: 15 residues. Deletions cut 5 bases from V and 8 bases from J, with 19 bases between. In DNA form, the CDR3 reads TGTGCCAGCAGCCCCCGGGACTGGGGGATCCATGAGCAGTTCTTC. As protein: CASSPRDWGIHEQFF.

This chain links TRBV9 with TRBJ2-2, with D possibly TRBD1 on 6 matching bases. The CDR3 is 14 amino acids. CDR1 SGDLS and CDR2 YYNGEE come from the germline V gene. The V gene lost 2 bases and the J gene lost 4 bases, with 9 bases spanning the gap. In DNA form, the CDR3 reads TGTGCCAGCAGCGTTACAGGGACCACCGGGGAGCTGTTTTTT. As protein: CASSVTGTTGELFF.

The gene calls are TRBV4-2 and TRBJ2-5, with 9 positions matching TRBD2. Trimming cost V 1 base and J 10 bases; bases outside gene matches: 10. Germline-derived CDR1 and CDR2 are LGHNA and YNFKEQ. The CDR3 consists of 15 residues. The CDR3 sequence is CASSQGREGDWSQYF. CDR3 nucleotides: TGTGCCAGCAGCCAAGGGCGGGAGGGTGATTGGAGCCAGTACTTC.

The chain employs TRBV5-6 and TRBJ2-1; TRBD2 aligns across 10 bases. Germline V CDR1 and CDR2: SGHDT, YYEEEE. The CDR3 covers 16 residues. V dropped 4 bases and J dropped 2; count of bases not matched to a gene: 6. The CDR3, as DNA: TGTGCCAGCAGCATCGAACTAGCGGGAACCTACAATGAGCAGTTCTTC. Translating gives CASSIELAGTYNEQFF. The full variable domain, in which reference TRBV5-6 and TRBJ2-1 provide the parts outside the CDR3, is DAGVTQSPTHLIKTRGQQVTLRCSPKSGHDTVSWYQQALGQGPQFIFQYYEEEERQRGNFPDRFSGHQFPNYSSELNVNALLLGDSALYLCASSIELAGTYNEQFFGPGTRLTVL.

The rearrangement links TRBV27 to TRBJ2-3; D is perhaps TRBD1 or TRBD2 (5 bases each). The germline V gene encodes CDR1 MNHEY and CDR2 SMNVEV (reference sequence). This CDR3 is 14 amino acids long. Trimming pared 3 bases from V and 6 bases from J, leaving 13 bases between. The CDR3 nucleotides are TGTGCCAGCAGTTTTAGACTGAGGGGTGATACGCAGTATTTT. Encoded protein: CASSFRLRGDTQYF.

This chain uses TRBV7-6 with TRBJ2-3, with TRBD2 matching 7 bases. This CDR3 comprises 16 residues. V lost 2 bases and J lost 4; bases outside the gene matches: 9. Germline-derived CDR1 and CDR2 are SGHVS and FNYEAQ. CDR3 coding DNA: TGTGCCAGCAGCTTAAATACGAGACTAGCTGCAGATACGCAGTATTTT. Its translation: CASSLNTRLAADTQYF.

The chain combines TRBV27 with TRBJ1-3, with 8 nucleotides matching TRBD1. The CDR3 length is 14 residues. After removal of 10 bases from V and 4 bases from J, the junction contained 9 bases not matched to a gene. The germline CDR1 and CDR2 sequences are MNHEY and SMNVEV (reference sequence). The CDR3 loop is CATRSRQGGNTIYF. The DNA of the CDR3 is TGTGCCACCCGCTCAAGACAGGGGGGAAACACCATATATTTT.

The gene calls are TRBV10-3 and TRBJ1-2; D not certain. The CDR3 loop spans 16 amino acids. V was clipped by 0 bases and J by 2 bases, with 13 bases between them. Germline CDR1 is ENHRY and CDR2 is SYGVKD. CDR3 DNA: TGTGCCATCAGTGAGTCTAAGGAGGGAGGGAACTATGGCTACACCTTC. Its protein is CAISESKEGGNYGYTF.

V and J are TRBV7-9 and TRBJ1-1, with D unresolved. Trimming shortened V by 1 base and J by 0 bases, and 9 bases separated the two germline ends. This CDR3 region has 15 residues. Germline assignment: CDR1 SEHNR and CDR2 FQNEAQ (reference sequence). This CDR3 is CASSLVFPLNTEAFF. The CDR3 nucleotides are TGTGCCAGCAGCTTAGTTTTTCCTCTGAACACTGAAGCTTTCTTT.

The gene calls are TRBV25-1 and TRBJ2-1; TRBD2 matches at 11 bases. Germline loops: CDR1 MGHDK, CDR2 SYGVNS. CDR3 length equals 17 residues. J was trimmed by 4 bases and V by 4 bases; bases with no gene match: 9. CDR3 loop: CASSVGLAEGKYNEQFF. As DNA, the CDR3 is TGTGCCAGCAGTGTGGGACTAGCGGAGGGTAAATACAATGAGCAGTTCTTC.